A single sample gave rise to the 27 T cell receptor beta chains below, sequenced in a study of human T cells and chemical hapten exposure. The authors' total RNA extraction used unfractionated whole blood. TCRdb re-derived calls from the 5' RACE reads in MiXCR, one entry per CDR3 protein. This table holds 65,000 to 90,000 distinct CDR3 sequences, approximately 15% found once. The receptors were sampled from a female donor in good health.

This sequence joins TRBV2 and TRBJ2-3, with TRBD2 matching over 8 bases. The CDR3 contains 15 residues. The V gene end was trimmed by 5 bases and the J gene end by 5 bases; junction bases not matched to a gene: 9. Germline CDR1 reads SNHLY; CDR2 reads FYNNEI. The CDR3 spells CASSPDSGSGDTQYF. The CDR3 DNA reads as TGTGCCAGCAGTCCGGACAGCGGGAGTGGAGATACGCAGTATTTT.

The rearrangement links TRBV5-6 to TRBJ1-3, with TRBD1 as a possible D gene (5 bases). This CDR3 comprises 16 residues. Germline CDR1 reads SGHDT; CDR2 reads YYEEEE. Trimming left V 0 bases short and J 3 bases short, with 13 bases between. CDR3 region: CASSLGQPESGNTIYF. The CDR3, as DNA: TGTGCCAGCAGCTTGGGACAGCCAGAGAGTGGAAACACCATATATTTT.

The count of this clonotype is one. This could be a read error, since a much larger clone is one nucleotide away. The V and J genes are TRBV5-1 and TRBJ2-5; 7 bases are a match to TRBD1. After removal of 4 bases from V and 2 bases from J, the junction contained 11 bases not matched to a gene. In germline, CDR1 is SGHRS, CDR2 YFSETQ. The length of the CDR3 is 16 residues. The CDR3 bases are TGCGCCAGCAGCCTGGCCGATTGGGGACAGCAAGAGACCCAGTACTTC. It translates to CASSLADWGQQETQYF. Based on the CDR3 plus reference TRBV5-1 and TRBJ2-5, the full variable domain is KAGVTQTPRYLIKTRGQQVTLSCSPISGHRSVSWYQQTPGQGLQFLFEYFSETQRNKGNFPGRFSGRQFSNSRSEMNVSTLELGDSALYLCASSLADWGQQETQYFGPGTRLLVL.

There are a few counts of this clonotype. The CDR3 loop reads CASSPLASGSLHEQFF. CDR3 bases: TGTGCCAGCAGTCCCCTCGCGAGCGGGAGTCTCCATGAGCAGTTCTTC. This sequence joins TRBV6-2 or TRBV6-3 and TRBJ2-1, with TRBD2 matching over 8 bases. Trimming cost V 5 bases and J 8 bases; bases outside gene matches: 14. CDR1 is MNHEY, CDR2 SVGEGT, per germline. This CDR3 has 16 amino acids.

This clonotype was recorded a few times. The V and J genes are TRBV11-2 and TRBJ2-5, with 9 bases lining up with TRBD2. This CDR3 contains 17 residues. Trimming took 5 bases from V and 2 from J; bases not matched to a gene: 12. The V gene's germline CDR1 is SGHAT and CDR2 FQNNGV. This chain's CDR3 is CASSLRGVAGEQETQYF. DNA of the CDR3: TGTGCCAGCAGCCTTAGAGGGGTAGCGGGGGAACAAGAGACCCAGTACTTC.

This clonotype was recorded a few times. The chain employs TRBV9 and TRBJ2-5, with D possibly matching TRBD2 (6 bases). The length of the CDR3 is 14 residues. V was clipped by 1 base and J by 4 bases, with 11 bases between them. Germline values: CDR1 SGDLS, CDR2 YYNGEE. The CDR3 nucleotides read TGTGCCAGCAGCGTAAGGTCTAGCGCAGAGACCCAGTACTTC. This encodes CASSVRSSAETQYF.

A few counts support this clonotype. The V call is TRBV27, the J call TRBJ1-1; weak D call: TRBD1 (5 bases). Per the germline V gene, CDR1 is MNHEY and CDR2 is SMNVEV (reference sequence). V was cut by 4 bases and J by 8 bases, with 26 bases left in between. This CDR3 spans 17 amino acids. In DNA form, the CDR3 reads TGTGCCAGCAGTTCATACACCCGACTCAGAGGGACCAGGGAAGCTTTCTTT. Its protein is CASSSYTRLRGTREAFF.

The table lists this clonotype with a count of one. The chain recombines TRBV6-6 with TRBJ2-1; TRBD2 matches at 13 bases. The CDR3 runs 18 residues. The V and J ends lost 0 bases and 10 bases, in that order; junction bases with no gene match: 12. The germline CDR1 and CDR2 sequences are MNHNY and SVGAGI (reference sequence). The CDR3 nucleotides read TGTGCCAGCAGTTACTCGAAAAGTCGGACTAGCGGGGGATGGGAGCAGTTCTTC. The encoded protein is CASSYSKSRTSGGWEQFF.

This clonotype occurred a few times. CDR3 coding DNA: TGTGCCAGCAGCTTATCAGGGGCCTTATCCTACAATGAGCAGTTCTTC. Residues: CASSLSGALSYNEQFF. The rearrangement uses TRBV7-9 and TRBJ2-1, with a weak D call TRBD1 (6 bases). CDR3 length: 16 amino acids. In germline, CDR1 is SEHNR, CDR2 FQNEAQ (reference sequence). V dropped 2 bases and J dropped 1 base, with 12 bases sitting between them.

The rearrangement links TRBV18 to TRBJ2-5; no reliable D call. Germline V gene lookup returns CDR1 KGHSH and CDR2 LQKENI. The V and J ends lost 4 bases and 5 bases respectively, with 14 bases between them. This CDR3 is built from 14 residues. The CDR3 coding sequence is TGTGCCAGCTCACTACAGCTCCTGGGGGAGACCCAGTACTTC. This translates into CASSLQLLGETQYF.

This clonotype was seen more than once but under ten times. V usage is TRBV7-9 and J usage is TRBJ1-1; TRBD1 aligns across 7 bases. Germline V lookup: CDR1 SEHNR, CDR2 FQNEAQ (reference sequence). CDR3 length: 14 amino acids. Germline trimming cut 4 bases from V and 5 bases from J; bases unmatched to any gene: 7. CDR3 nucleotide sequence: TGTGCCAGCAGCTATACAGGGGTCGAGACTGAAGCTTTCTTT. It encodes CASSYTGVETEAFF.

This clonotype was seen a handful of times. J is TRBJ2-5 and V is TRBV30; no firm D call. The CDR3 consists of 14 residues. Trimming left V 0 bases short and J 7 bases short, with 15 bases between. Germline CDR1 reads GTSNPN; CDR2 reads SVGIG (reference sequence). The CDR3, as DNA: TGTGCCTGGAGTGTACGAGCTGGACGAGGGACCCAGTACTTC. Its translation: CAWSVRAGRGTQYF.

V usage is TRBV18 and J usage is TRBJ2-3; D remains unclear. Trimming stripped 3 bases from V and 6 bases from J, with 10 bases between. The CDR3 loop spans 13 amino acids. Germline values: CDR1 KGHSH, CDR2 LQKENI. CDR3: CASSPYSADTQYF. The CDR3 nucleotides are TGTGCCAGCTCACCCTATAGTGCGGATACGCAGTATTTT. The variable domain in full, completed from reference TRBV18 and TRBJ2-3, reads NAGVMQNPRHLVRRRGQEARLRCSPMKGHSHVYWYRQLPEEGLKFMVYLQKENIIDESGMPKERFSAEFPKEGPSILRIQQVVRGDSAAYFCASSPYSADTQYFGPGTRLTVL.

CDR3 region: CASSVDTDTQYF. CDR3 coding DNA: TGTGCCAGCAGCGTAGACACAGATACGCAGTATTTT. This chain joins TRBV9 and TRBJ2-3; the D is unclear. This CDR3 region has 12 residues. CDR1 and CDR2 (germline): SGDLS, YYNGEE. Trimming took off 0 bases at V and 2 bases at J, with 1 base between the two ends.

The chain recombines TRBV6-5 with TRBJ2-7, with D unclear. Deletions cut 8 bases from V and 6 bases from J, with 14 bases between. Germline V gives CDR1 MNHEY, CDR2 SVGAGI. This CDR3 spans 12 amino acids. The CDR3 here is CASSTPAGEQYF. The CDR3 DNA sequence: TGTGCCAGCTCGACCCCAGCCGGCGAGCAGTACTTC.

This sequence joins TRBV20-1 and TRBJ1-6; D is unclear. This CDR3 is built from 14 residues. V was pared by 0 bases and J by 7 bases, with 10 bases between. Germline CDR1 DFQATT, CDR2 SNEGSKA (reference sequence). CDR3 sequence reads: CSARDDSTNSPLHF. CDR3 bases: TGCAGTGCTAGAGATGATAGCACCAATTCACCCCTCCACTTT.

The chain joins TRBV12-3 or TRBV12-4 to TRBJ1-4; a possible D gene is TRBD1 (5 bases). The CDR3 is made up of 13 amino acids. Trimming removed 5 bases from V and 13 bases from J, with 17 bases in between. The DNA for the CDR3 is TGTGCCAGCAGTAAGGCCCGGGGCTTGGGACTGTTTTTT. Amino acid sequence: CASSKARGLGLFF.

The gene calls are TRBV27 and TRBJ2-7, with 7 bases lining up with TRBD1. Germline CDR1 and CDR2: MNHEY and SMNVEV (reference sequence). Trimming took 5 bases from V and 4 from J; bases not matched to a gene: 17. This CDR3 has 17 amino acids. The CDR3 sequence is CASSPHDDRVGWYEQYF. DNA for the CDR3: TGTGCCAGCAGTCCTCACGACGACAGGGTGGGGTGGTACGAGCAGTACTTC.

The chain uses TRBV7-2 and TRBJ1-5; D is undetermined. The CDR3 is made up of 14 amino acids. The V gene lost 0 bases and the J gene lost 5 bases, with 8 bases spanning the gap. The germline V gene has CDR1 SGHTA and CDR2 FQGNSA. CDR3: CASSLASLYQPQHF. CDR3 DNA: TGTGCCAGCAGCTTAGCTTCGCTTTATCAGCCCCAGCATTTT. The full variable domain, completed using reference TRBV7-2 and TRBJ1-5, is GAGVSQSPSNKVTEKGKDVELRCDPISGHTALYWYRQSLGQGLEFLIYFQGNSAPDKSGLPSDRFSAERTGGSVSTLTIQRTQQEDSAVYLCASSLASLYQPQHFGDGTRLSIL.

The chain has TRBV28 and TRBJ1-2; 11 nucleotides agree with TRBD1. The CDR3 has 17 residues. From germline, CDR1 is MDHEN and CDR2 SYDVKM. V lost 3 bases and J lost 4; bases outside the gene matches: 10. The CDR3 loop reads CASSLWAGTGGFYGYTF. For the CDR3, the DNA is TGTGCCAGCAGTTTGTGGGCCGGGACAGGGGGATTCTATGGCTACACCTTC.

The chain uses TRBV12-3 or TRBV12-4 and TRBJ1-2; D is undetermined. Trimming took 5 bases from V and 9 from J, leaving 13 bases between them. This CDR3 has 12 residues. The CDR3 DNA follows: TGTGCCAGCAGTCTTAGACCAAATCGCTACACCTTC. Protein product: CASSLRPNRYTF.

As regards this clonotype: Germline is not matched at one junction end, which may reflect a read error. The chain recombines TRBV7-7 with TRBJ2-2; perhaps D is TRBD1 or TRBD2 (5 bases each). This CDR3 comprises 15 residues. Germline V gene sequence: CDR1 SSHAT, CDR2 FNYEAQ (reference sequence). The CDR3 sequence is CASRSAAGPTGELFF. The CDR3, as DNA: TGTGCTAGCAGATCAGCGGCAGGGCCCACCGGGGAGCTGTTTTTT.

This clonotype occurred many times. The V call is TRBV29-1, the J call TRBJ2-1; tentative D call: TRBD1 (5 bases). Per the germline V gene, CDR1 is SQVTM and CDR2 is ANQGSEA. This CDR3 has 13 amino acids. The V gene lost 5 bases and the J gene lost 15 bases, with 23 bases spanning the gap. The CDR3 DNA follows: TGCAGCGTTCATCCAACTTCCCCGGGCCAGGGGTTCTTC. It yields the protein CSVHPTSPGQGFF.

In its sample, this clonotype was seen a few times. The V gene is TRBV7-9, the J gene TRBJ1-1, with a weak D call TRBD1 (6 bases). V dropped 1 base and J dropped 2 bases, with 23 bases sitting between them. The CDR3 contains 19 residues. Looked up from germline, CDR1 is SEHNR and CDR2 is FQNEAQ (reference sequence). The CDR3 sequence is CASSLVGGQRGWRNTEAFF. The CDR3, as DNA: TGTGCCAGCAGCTTAGTGGGCGGACAGCGAGGGTGGAGAAACACTGAAGCTTTCTTT.

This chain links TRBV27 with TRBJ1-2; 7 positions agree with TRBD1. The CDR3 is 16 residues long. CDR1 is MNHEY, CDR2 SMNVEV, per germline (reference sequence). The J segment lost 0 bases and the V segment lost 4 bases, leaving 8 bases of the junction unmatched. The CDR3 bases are TGTGCCAGCAGTTCCCGGGACAGCCCAGCTAACTATGGCTACACCTTC. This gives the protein CASSSRDSPANYGYTF.

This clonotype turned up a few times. CDR3 region: CASSQDWTTYEQYF. The CDR3 nucleotides are TGTGCCAGCAGCCAAGACTGGACTACCTACGAGCAGTACTTC. V and J are TRBV3-1 and TRBJ2-7; weak D call: TRBD2 (6 bases). V was clipped by 0 bases and J by 2 bases, with 8 bases between them. Per germline, CDR1 LGHDT and CDR2 YNNKEL (reference sequence). CDR3 length: 14 amino acids.

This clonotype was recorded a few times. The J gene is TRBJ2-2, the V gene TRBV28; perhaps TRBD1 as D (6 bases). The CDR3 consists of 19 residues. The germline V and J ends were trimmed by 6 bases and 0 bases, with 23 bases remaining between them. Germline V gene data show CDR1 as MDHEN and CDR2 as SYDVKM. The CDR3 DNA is TGTGCCAGCAGGCCAAGGCGACAGGTCTACATAACGAACACCGGGGAGCTGTTTTTT. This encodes CASRPRRQVYITNTGELFF.